This TCR beta chain stems from a study of CXCR3 chemokines and chemotherapy response in bladder cancer. V was clipped by 5 bases and J by 6 bases, with 10 bases between them. The CDR3 totals 13 residues. In this sample, this clonotype turned up many times. TCRdb re-derived calls from the PCR reads in MiXCR, one entry per CDR3 protein. The sample lists 1,200 to 1,500 distinct CDR3 sequences, approximately 6% occurring once. This TCR came from a human donor with bladder cancer that responded to neoadjuvant chemotherapy. The chain is built from TRBV12-3 or TRBV12-4 and TRBJ2-2; D is unclear. The sample was gathered from a patient whose treatment included neoadjuvant chemotherapy. CDR3 nucleotide sequence: TGTGCCAGCAGTATAATAGCTGCCGGGGAGCTGTTTTTT. Protein: CASSIIAAGELFF.